Shown below are 11 T cell receptor beta chains from a single sample sequenced in a study of a mutant IDH1 vaccine in newly diagnosed glioma. Repertoires were generated with immunoSEQ multiplex PCR, while TCRdb's copy carries only in-frame clones and drops some. This sample carries around 59,000 clones, 80% to 95% of them seen once, and the ten largest clones take approximately 2.4%. Time point given: baseline, week 1 (first vaccination visit). Stated treatment: pre-vaccination baseline after standard-of-care therapy. The starting material was PBMCs, obtained from a glioma patient treated with radiotherapy, temozolomide or both. The receptors were gathered from a man between 45 and 60 years old with glioma.

V gene TRBV5-1 combines with J gene TRBJ2-7, with D possibly being TRBD2 (5 bases). The V gene lost 4 bases and the J gene lost 3 bases, with 17 bases spanning the gap. The V gene's germline CDR1 is SGHRS and CDR2 YFSETQ. This CDR3 has 15 residues. The CDR3 region is CASSPPEGDRYEQYF. Here the CDR3 DNA reads TGCGCCAGCAGCCCCCCCGAGGGCGACCGCTACGAGCAGTACTTC.

The chain links TRBV6-5 to TRBJ2-6, with D unresolved. The CDR3 has 16 residues. The V gene lost 3 bases and the J gene lost 0 bases, with 9 bases spanning the gap. From germline, CDR1 is MNHEY and CDR2 SVGAGI. CDR3 in DNA: TGTGCCAGCAGTTATATTCCCCTCTCTGGGGCCAACGTCCTGACTTTC. It translates to CASSYIPLSGANVLTF.

This clone appeared once. The chain uses TRBV9 and TRBJ2-7, with 10 bases lining up with TRBD1. Germline CDR1 SGDLS, CDR2 YYNGEE. This CDR3 has 15 residues. J gave up 6 bases and V 4 bases, and 10 bases lay outside the gene matches. The chain's CDR3 is CASSPNPGTGVEQYF. DNA of the CDR3: TGTGCCAGCAGCCCTAACCCCGGGACAGGGGTCGAGCAGTACTTC. Combining the CDR3 with reference TRBV9 and TRBJ2-7 gives the whole variable domain DSGVTQTPKHLITATGQRVTLRCSPRSGDLSVYWYQQSLDQGLQFLIQYYNGEERAKGNILERFSAQQFPDLHSELNLSSLELGDSALYFCASSPNPGTGVEQYFGPGTRLTVT.

The chain employs TRBV2 and TRBJ1-5; D perhaps matches TRBD1 (6 bases). CDR1 is SNHLY and CDR2 is FYNNEI in the germline V gene. V was clipped by 6 bases and J by 1 base, with 13 bases between them. The CDR3 totals 15 residues. The CDR3 spells CASRPGGLSNQPQHF. CDR3 DNA: TGTGCCAGCAGGCCCGGGGGGCTAAGCAATCAGCCCCAGCATTTT.

The chain couples TRBV5-4 to TRBJ1-4, with 8 bases fitting TRBD1. Germline loops: CDR1 SGHNT, CDR2 YYREEE (reference sequence). CDR3 length: 15 residues. V was clipped by 4 bases and J by 3 bases; unmatched bases: 5. The CDR3, as DNA: TGTGCCAGCAGCAAACAGGGGGGGCCTAATGAAAAACTGTTTTTT. It yields the protein CASSKQGGPNEKLFF.

This clone was observed once. The rearrangement links TRBV4-1 to TRBJ2-3, with TRBD2 matching over 7 bases. Trimming took 4 bases from V and 6 from J; bases not matched to a gene: 16. The V gene's germline CDR1 is MGHRA and CDR2 YSYEKL. This CDR3 region has 17 residues. DNA for the CDR3: TGCGCCAGCAGCCCGGCCGCCTTGGCGGGGGTGCTCGATACGCAGTATTTT. Its protein product is CASSPAALAGVLDTQYF.

This chain links TRBV7-9 with TRBJ2-5; D is unclear. In germline, CDR1 is SEHNR, CDR2 FQNEAQ (reference sequence). The ends were cut back, 1 base at V and 5 bases at J, with 11 bases in the middle. This CDR3 region has 14 residues. The CDR3 region has the DNA TGTGCCAGCAGCTTAGTGACCAACGGGGAGACCCAGTACTTC. It is translated as CASSLVTNGETQYF. Full variable domain (rest looked up from reference TRBV7-9 and TRBJ2-5): DTGVSQNPRHKITKRGQNVTFRCDPISEHNRLYWYRQTLGQGPEFLTYFQNEAQLEKSRLLSDRFSAERPKGSFSTLEIQRTEQGDSAMYLCASSLVTNGETQYFGPGTRLLVL.

Here the CDR3 DNA reads TGTGCCAGCAGCGTAGAGAGGATTGCGGGGAGCTCCTACAATGAGCAGTTCTTC. Translating gives CASSVERIAGSSYNEQFF. This chain connects TRBV9 to TRBJ2-1; D is perhaps TRBD2 (6 bases). V lost 0 bases, J lost 0 bases, and 16 bases lay in between. The CDR3 sequence is 18 residues long. Germline values: CDR1 SGDLS, CDR2 YYNGEE.

This chain connects TRBV6-5 to TRBJ1-3; the D gene is possibly TRBD1 (5 bases). Germline CDR1 reads MNHEY; CDR2 reads SVGAGI. V lost 6 bases and J 4 bases, leaving 13 bases between the germline ends. The CDR3 is made up of 14 amino acids. The CDR3 DNA reads TGTGCCAGCAGCAAAGGGGTGGCAGGAAACACCATATATTTT. Translating it yields CASSKGVAGNTIYF.

The V call is TRBV10-3, the J call TRBJ1-1, with 8 bases fitting TRBD1. The germline V gene encodes CDR1 ENHRY and CDR2 SYGVKD. This CDR3 spans 15 amino acids. The V and J ends lost 5 bases and 3 bases, in that order; junction bases with no gene match: 8. CDR3 in amino acids: CAISLSGQADTEAFF. The CDR3 DNA follows: TGTGCCATCAGTCTCTCGGGACAGGCTGACACTGAAGCTTTCTTT.

This chain connects TRBV10-2 to TRBJ1-1, with no clear D. V shed 1 base and J shed 5 bases, with 8 bases lying between them. Looked up from germline, CDR1 is WSHSY and CDR2 is SAAADI. This CDR3 has 13 amino acids. The CDR3 region is CASSELIKTEAFF. The CDR3 DNA reads TGCGCCAGCAGTGAGTTGATTAAAACTGAAGCTTTCTTT.